The sequence of this TCR beta chain was determined in a study of blood T cell repertoires in COVID-19. Original processing notes: Reference gene primer amplification gave nucleated cell count estimates. Libraries were prepared by immunoSEQ multiplex PCR; TCRdb keeps only in-frame clonotypes and omits some of them. The D gene and trimming were derived from the DNA, and the V and J assignments and clone size from that table. The data hold 390,000 or so clones, with around 89% observed a single time. This receptor was obtained from a man aged 18 to 30 with active or convalescent COVID-19. The source material was peripheral blood.

The CDR3 DNA reads TGCGCCAGCAGCCAAGCTTTAGTGGAGATACCTGGAAACACCATATATTTT. It encodes CASSQALVEIPGNTIYF. This chain uses TRBV4-3 with TRBJ1-3, with unresolved D. V dropped 1 base and J dropped 2 bases, with 15 bases sitting between them. CDR1 and CDR2 from the germline V gene are LGHNA and YSLEER. The CDR3 is 17 amino acids.